The 5 T cell receptor beta chains below come from one sample, sequenced in a study of cytomegalovirus exposure and HLA in healthy donors. Vbeta (60) and Jbeta (13) primers were used in the PCR. TCRdb's table, derived via immunoSEQ multiplex PCR, lists solely in-frame clones and lacks some. The sample spans over 200,000 clones; the ten largest clones claim less than 1%. Sequencing was done on a sample of PBMCs. These receptors were obtained from a young woman in good health and CMV-seropositive.

J is TRBJ2-1 and V is TRBV10-1; D is uncertain. Per germline, CDR1 WNHNN and CDR2 SYGVQD (reference sequence). CDR3 length equals 14 residues. Trimming removed 2 bases at V and 2 bases at J, with 7 bases between. CDR3 bases: TGCGCCAGCAGTGAGGCAGGCCCCTACAATGAGCAGTTCTTC. It is translated as CASSEAGPYNEQFF.

CDR3 protein: CASSLAQGNTEAFF. DNA of the CDR3: TGTGCCAGCAGCTTAGCCCAGGGAAACACTGAAGCTTTCTTT. The chain employs TRBV7-6 and TRBJ1-1; D perhaps matches TRBD1 (5 bases). V lost 0 bases, J lost 2 bases, and 7 bases lay in between. The CDR3 sequence is 14 residues long. The germline V gene has CDR1 SGHVS and CDR2 FNYEAQ.

The chain carries TRBV4-2 and TRBJ2-1; D perhaps matches TRBD1 (6 bases). CDR3 length: 16 amino acids. Per germline, CDR1 LGHNA and CDR2 YNFKEQ. V shed 3 bases and J shed 4 bases, with 16 bases lying between them. The CDR3 sequence is CASSQDRYRDYNEQFF. In nucleotides, the CDR3 is TGTGCCAGCAGCCAGGATCGGTACAGGGATTACAATGAGCAGTTCTTC.

J is TRBJ2-3 and V is TRBV25-1; 10 bases map to TRBD2. The J segment lost 6 bases and the V segment lost 5 bases, leaving 5 bases of the junction unmatched. Germline V CDR1 and CDR2: MGHDK, SYGVNS. The CDR3 sequence is 14 residues long. The CDR3 is CASSQRGGADTQYF. The DNA for the CDR3 is TGTGCCAGCAGTCAGCGGGGGGGCGCGGATACGCAGTATTTT. Full variable domain (outside the CDR3, taken from reference TRBV25-1 and TRBJ2-3): EADIYQTPRYLVIGTGKKITLECSQTMGHDKMYWYQQDPGMELHLIHYSYGVNSTEKGDLSSESTVSRIRTEHFPLTLESARPSHTSQYLCASSQRGGADTQYFGPGTRLTVL.

CDR3 DNA sequence: TGTGCCAGCAGTTTCAGCACCGGGGAGCTGTTTTTT. Its translation is CASSFSTGELFF. The chain links TRBV27 to TRBJ2-2, with no clear D. The CDR3 has 12 residues. Looked up from germline, CDR1 is MNHEY and CDR2 is SMNVEV (reference sequence). Trimming stripped 3 bases from V and 4 bases from J, with 3 bases between.